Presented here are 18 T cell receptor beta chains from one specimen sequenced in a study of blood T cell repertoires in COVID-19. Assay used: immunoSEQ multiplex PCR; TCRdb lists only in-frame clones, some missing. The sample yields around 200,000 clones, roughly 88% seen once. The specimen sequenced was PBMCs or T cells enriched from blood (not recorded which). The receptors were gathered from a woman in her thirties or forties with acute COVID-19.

CDR3 amino acids: CASSVEGVGNTIYF. CDR3 coding DNA: TGTGCCAGCAGCGTAGAGGGGGTTGGAAACACCATATATTTT. The chain links TRBV9 to TRBJ1-3; D might be TRBD1 (6 bases). V was shortened by 0 bases and J by 3 bases, with 7 bases between the two germline ends. CDR3 size: 14 residues. CDR1 is SGDLS and CDR2 is YYNGEE in the germline V gene.

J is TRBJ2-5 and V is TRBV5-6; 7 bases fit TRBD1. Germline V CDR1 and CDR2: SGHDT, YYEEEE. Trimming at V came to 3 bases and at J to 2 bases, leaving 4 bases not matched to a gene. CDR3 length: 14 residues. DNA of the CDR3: TGTGCCAGCAGCTCAAGACAGGGACAAGAGACCCAGTACTTC. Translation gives CASSSRQGQETQYF.

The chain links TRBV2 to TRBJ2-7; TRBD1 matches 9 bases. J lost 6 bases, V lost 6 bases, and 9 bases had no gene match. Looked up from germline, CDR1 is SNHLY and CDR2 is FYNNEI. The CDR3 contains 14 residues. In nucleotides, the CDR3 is TGTGCCAGCAGGCCCGGGACAGGGTATCGCGAGCAGTACTTC. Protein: CASRPGTGYREQYF.

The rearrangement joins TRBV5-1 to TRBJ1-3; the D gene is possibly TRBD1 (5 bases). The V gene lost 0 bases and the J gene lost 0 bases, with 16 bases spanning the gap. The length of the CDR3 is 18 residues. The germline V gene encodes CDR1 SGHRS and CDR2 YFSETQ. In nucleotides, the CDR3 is TGCGCCAGCAGCTTGGTCGGGGGGGGTTTTACCTCTGGAAACACCATATATTTT. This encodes CASSLVGGGFTSGNTIYF.

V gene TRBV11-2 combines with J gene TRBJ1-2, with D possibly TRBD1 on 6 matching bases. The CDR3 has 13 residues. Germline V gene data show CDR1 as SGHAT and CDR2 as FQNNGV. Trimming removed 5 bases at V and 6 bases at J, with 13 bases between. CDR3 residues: CASSTGMGNGYTF. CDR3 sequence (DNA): TGTGCCAGCAGCACAGGGATGGGAAATGGCTACACCTTC.

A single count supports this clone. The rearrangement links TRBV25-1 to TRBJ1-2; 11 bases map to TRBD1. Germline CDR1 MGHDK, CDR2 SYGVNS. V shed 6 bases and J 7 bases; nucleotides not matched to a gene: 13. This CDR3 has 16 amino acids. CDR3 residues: CASSRTHGQGAAGYTF. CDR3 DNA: TGTGCCAGCAGCCGGACACACGGACAGGGGGCGGCTGGCTACACCTTC.

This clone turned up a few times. Written as DNA, the CDR3 is TGCGCCAGCAGCCATGACCGGGACAGGGGGCAATGGGTGAATGGCTACACCTTC. Protein: CASSHDRDRGQWVNGYTF. This chain connects TRBV4-3 to TRBJ1-2, with 12 bases fitting TRBD1. J was trimmed by 6 bases and V by 3 bases; bases with no gene match: 14. Germline V gene sequence: CDR1 LGHNA, CDR2 YSLEER. The CDR3 is 18 residues long.

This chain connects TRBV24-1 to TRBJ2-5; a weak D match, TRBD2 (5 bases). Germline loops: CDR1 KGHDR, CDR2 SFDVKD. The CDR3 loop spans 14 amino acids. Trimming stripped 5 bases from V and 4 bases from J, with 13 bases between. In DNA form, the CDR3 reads TGTGCCACCAGTGCCTCGGGATCGGTAGAGACCCAGTACTTC. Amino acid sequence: CATSASGSVETQYF.

CDR3 residues: CASSKTSGTAINQPQHF. In DNA form, the CDR3 reads TGTGCCAGCAGTAAAACCTCCGGGACAGCTATCAATCAGCCCCAGCATTTT. The chain has TRBV2 and TRBJ1-5; 7 bases match TRBD1. Unmatched junction bases numbered 13, after V lost 5 bases and J lost 3 bases. Germline-derived CDR1 and CDR2 are SNHLY and FYNNEI. The CDR3 consists of 17 residues.

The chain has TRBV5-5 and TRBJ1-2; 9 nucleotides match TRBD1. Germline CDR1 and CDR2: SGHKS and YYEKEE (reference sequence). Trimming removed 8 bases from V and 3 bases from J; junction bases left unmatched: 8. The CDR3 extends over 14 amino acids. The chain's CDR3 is CARPGTGPYYGYTF. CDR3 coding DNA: TGTGCCAGACCCGGGACAGGGCCCTACTATGGCTACACCTTC.

CDR3 DNA: TGTGCCAGTAGTACCCGACAGAATGAGCAGTTCTTC. It yields the protein CASSTRQNEQFF. V gene TRBV19 combines with J gene TRBJ2-1, with D possibly matching TRBD1 (5 bases). This CDR3 has 12 residues. Trimming took off 4 bases at V and 7 bases at J, with 8 bases between the two ends. In germline, CDR1 is LNHDA, CDR2 SQIVND (reference sequence).

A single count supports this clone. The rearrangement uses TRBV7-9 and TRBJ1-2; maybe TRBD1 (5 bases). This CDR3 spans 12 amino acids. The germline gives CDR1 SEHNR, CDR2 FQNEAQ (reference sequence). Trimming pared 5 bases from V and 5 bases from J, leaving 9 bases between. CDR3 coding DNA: TGTGCCAGCAGCCAAGGGGTTTATGGCTACACCTTC. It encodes CASSQGVYGYTF.

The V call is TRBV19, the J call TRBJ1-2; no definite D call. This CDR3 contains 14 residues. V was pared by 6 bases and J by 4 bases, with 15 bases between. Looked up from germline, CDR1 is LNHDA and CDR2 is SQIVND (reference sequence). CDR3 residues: CASSDGGETYGYTF. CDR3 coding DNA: TGTGCCAGTAGCGACGGTGGGGAGACCTATGGCTACACCTTC.

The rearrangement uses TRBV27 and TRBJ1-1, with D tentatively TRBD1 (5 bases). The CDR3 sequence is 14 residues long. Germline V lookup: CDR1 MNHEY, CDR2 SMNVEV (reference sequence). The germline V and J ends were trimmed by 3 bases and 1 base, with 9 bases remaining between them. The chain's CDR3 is CASSLATGNTEAFF. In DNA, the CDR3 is TGTGCCAGCAGTTTGGCTACAGGGAACACTGAAGCTTTCTTT.

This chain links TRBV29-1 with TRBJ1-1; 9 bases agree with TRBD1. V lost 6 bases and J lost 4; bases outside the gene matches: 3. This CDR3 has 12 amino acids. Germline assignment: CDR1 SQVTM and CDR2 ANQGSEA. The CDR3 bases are TGCAGCGTAGGACAGGGGACCACTGAAGCTTTCTTT. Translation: CSVGQGTTEAFF.

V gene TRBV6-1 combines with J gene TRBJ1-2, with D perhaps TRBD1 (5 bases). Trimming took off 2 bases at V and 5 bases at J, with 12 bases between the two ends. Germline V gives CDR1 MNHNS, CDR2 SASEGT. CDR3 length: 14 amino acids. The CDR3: CASSEREEGYGYTF. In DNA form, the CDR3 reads TGTGCCAGCAGTGAACGCGAGGAGGGGTATGGCTACACCTTC.

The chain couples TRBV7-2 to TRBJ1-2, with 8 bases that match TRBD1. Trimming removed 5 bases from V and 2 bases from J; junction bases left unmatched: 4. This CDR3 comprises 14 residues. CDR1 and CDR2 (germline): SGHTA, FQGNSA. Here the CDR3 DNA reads TGTGCCAGCAGCCCGACAGGGGCAAACTATGGCTACACCTTC. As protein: CASSPTGANYGYTF.

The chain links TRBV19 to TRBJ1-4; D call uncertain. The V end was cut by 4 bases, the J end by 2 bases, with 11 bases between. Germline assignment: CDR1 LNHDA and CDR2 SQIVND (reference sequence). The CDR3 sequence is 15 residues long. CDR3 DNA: TGTGCCAGTAGTACCCATCGAGGGACTAATGAAAAACTGTTTTTT. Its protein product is CASSTHRGTNEKLFF.